The 10 T cell receptor beta chains reported below all come from one sample, sequenced in a study of CD8 T cells in Susac syndrome. cDNA came from around 0.5 to 1 ug RNA primed by random hexamers. TCRdb recomputed calls from the immunoSEQ multiplex PCR reads with MiXCR, one row per CDR3 protein. The sample lists 150,000 to 200,000 distinct CDR3 sequences; about 94% were seen once. Sample: CD4+ T cells from PBMCs. The origin of the receptors is a human donor in good health.

V and J are TRBV5-1 and TRBJ2-3; D unclear. CDR3 size: 14 residues. The germline gives CDR1 SGHRS, CDR2 YFSETQ. Trimming stripped 0 bases from V and 6 bases from J, with 11 bases between. The CDR3 reads CASSLASGYDTQYF. CDR3 in DNA: TGCGCCAGCAGCTTGGCCTCGGGCTACGATACGCAGTATTTT.

The chain carries TRBV7-2 and TRBJ2-1; tentatively, D is TRBD1 or TRBD2 (5 bases each). V lost 1 base, J lost 6 bases, and 10 bases lay in between. CDR3 length: 14 amino acids. In germline, CDR1 is SGHTA, CDR2 FQGNSA. The CDR3 region is CASSLEFGGNEQFF. For the CDR3, the DNA is TGTGCCAGCAGCTTAGAGTTTGGGGGCAATGAGCAGTTCTTC.

The rearrangement uses TRBV20-1 and TRBJ2-7; D is possibly TRBD2 (6 bases). The CDR3 totals 11 residues. The V gene lost 5 bases and the J gene lost 6 bases, with 11 bases spanning the gap. Germline lookup yields CDR1 DFQATT and CDR2 SNEGSKA (reference sequence). CDR3 residues: CSAARGSEQYF. CDR3 sequence (DNA): TGCAGTGCTGCCCGGGGGAGCGAGCAGTACTTC.

This rearrangement joins TRBV27 to TRBJ2-1, with no clear D. The CDR3 contains 12 residues. The V end was cut by 6 bases, the J end by 3 bases, with 6 bases between. Germline V gene data show CDR1 as MNHEY and CDR2 as SMNVEV (reference sequence). The CDR3 DNA is TGTGCCAGCAGCATGGGCTACAATGAGCAGTTCTTC. This codes for CASSMGYNEQFF.

The V call is TRBV20-1, the J call TRBJ1-5, with 8 positions matching TRBD1. The V gene's germline CDR1 is DFQATT and CDR2 SNEGSKA (reference sequence). V gave up 5 bases and J gave up 2 bases; unmatched junction bases: 5. This CDR3 spans 14 amino acids. CDR3 residues: CSASGTGGNQPQHF. The CDR3 DNA follows: TGCAGTGCTTCCGGGACAGGCGGCAATCAGCCCCAGCATTTT.

The chain has TRBV20-1 and TRBJ2-1, with 7 bases lining up with TRBD1. There are 12 residues in the CDR3. The germline CDR1 and CDR2 sequences are DFQATT and SNEGSKA (reference sequence). The junction had 4 bases not matched to a gene; V was cut back by 2 bases and J by 9 bases. CDR3 amino acids: CSARPTGLEQFF. As DNA, the CDR3 is TGCAGTGCTAGACCGACAGGGCTTGAGCAGTTCTTC.

The CDR3 sequence is CSARGDSETQYF. The CDR3 DNA is TGCAGTGCTAGGGGGGACAGTGAGACCCAGTACTTC. This chain uses TRBV20-1 with TRBJ2-5; 7 positions match TRBD1. Germline CDR1 and CDR2: DFQATT and SNEGSKA (reference sequence). Trimming took 3 bases from V and 5 from J; bases not matched to a gene: 3. The CDR3 spans 12 residues.

This chain connects TRBV19 to TRBJ1-2; no firm D call. From germline, CDR1 is LNHDA and CDR2 SQIVND (reference sequence). V dropped 3 bases and J dropped 2 bases, with 10 bases sitting between them. The CDR3 sequence is 14 residues long. DNA of the CDR3: TGTGCCAGTAGTATGGGCTCCGCCAACTATGGCTACACCTTC. This translates into CASSMGSANYGYTF.

The chain carries TRBV4-2 and TRBJ2-1, with 11 positions matching TRBD2. The V and J ends lost 3 bases and 5 bases, in that order; junction bases with no gene match: 6. Germline values: CDR1 LGHNA, CDR2 YNFKEQ. CDR3 length equals 16 residues. Here the CDR3 reads CASSHGISGGDNEQFF. CDR3 in DNA: TGTGCCAGCAGCCACGGCATTAGCGGGGGGGACAATGAGCAGTTCTTC.

This clonotype was seen a single time. This chain uses TRBV6-2 or TRBV6-3 with TRBJ2-5; possibly TRBD1 or TRBD2 for D (6 bases each). CDR1 and CDR2 (germline): MNHEY, SVGEGT. CDR3 size: 14 residues. With 7 bases removed from V and 4 bases from J, the gap between germline ends came to 16 bases. DNA for the CDR3: TGTGCCAGCACCTTGAGGGGGGTTAGAGAGACCCAGTACTTC. It encodes CASTLRGVRETQYF.